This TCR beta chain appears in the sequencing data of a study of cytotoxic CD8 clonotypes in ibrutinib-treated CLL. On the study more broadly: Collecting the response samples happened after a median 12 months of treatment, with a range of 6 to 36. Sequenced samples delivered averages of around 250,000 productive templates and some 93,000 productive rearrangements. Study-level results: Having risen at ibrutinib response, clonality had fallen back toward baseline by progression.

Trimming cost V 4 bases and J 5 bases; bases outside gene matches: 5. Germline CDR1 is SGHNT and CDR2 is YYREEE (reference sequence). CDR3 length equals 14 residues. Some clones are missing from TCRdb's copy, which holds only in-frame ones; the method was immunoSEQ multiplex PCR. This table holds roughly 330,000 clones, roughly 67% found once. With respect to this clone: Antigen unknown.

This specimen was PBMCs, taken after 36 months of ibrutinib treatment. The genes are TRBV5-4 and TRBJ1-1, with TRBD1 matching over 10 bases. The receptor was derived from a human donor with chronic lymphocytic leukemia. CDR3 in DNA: TGTGCCAGCAGCATCGACAGGGGGCGGACTGAAGCTTTCTTT. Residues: CASSIDRGRTEAFF. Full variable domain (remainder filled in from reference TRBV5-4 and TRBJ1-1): ETGVTQSPTHLIKTRGQQVTLRCSSQSGHNTVSWYQQALGQGPQFIFQYYREEENGRGNFPPRFSGLQFPNYSSELNVNALELDDSALYLCASSIDRGRTEAFFGQGTRLTVV.